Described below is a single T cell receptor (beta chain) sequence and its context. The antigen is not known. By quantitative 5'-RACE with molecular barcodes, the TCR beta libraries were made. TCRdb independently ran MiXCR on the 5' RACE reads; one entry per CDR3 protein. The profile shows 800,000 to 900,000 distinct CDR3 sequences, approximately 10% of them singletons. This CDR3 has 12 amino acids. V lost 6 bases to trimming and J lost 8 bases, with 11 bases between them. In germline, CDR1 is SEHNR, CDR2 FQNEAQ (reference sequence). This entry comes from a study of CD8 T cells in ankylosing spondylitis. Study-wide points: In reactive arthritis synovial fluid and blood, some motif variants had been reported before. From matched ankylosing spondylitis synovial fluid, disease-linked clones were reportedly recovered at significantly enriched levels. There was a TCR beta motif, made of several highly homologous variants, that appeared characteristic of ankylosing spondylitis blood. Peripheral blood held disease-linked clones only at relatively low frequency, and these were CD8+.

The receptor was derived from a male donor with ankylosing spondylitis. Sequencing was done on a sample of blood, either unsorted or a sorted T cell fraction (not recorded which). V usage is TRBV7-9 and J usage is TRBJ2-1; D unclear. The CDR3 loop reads CASRGLVDEQFF. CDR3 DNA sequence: TGTGCCAGCAGAGGATTAGTTGATGAGCAGTTCTTC.